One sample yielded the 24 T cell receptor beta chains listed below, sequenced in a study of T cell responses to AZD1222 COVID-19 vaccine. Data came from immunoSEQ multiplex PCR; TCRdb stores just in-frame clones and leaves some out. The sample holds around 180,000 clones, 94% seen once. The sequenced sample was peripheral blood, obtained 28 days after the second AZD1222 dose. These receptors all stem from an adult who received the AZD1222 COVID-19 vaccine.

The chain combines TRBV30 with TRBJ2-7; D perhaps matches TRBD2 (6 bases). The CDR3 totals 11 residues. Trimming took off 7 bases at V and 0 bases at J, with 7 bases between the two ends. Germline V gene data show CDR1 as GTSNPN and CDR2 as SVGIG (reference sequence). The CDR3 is CAFGGSYEQYF. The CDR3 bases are TGTGCCTTCGGGGGCTCCTACGAGCAGTACTTC. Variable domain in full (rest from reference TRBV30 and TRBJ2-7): SQTIHQWPATLVQPVGSPLSLECTVEGTSNPNLYWYRQAAGRGLQLLFYSVGIGQISSEVPQNLSASRPQDRQFILSSKKLLLSDSGFYLCAFGGSYEQYFGPGTRLTVT.

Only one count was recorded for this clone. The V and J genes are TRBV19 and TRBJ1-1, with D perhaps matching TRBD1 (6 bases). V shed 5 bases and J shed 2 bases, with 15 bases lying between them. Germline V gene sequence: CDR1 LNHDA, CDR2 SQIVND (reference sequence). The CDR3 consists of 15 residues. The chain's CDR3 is CASSWTVELNTEAFF. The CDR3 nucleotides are TGTGCCAGTAGTTGGACAGTCGAACTAAACACTGAAGCTTTCTTT.

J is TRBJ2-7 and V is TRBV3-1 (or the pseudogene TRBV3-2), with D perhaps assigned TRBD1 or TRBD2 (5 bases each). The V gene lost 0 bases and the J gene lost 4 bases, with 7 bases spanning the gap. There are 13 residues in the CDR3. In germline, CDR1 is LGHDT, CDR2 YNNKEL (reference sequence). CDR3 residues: CASSQEWGYEQYF. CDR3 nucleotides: TGTGCCAGCAGCCAAGAGTGGGGGTACGAGCAGTACTTC.

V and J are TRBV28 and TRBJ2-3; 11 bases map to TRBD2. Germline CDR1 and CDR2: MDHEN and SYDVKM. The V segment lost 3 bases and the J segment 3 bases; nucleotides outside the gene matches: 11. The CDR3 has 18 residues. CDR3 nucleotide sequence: TGTGCCAGCAGTTTGGTTTGGCTAGCGGGAGGTCGGACAGATACGCAGTATTTT. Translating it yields CASSLVWLAGGRTDTQYF. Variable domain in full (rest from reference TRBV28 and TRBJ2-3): DVKVTQSSRYLVKRTGEKVFLECVQDMDHENMFWYRQDPGLGLRLIYFSYDVKMKEKGDIPEGYSVSREKKERFSLILESASTNQTSMYLCASSLVWLAGGRTDTQYFGPGTRLTVL.

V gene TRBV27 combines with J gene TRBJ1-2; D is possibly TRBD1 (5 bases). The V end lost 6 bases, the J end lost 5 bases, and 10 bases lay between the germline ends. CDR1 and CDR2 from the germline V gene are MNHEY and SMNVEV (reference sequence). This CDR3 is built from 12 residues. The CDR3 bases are TGTGCCAGCAGCCGAGAGGGGTATGGCTACACCTTC. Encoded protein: CASSREGYGYTF.

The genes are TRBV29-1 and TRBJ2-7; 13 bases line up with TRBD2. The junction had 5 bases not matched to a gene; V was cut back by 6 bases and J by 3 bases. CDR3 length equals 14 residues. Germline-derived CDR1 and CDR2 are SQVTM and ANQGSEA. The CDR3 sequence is CSVERLAGGYEQYF. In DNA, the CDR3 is TGCAGCGTGGAAAGACTAGCGGGAGGCTACGAGCAGTACTTC.

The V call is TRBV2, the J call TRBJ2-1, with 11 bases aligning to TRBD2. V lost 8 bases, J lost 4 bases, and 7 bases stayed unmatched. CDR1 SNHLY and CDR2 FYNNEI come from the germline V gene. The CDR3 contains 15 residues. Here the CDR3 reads CASHRLAGPYNEQFF. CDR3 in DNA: TGTGCCAGCCACCGACTAGCGGGACCGTACAATGAGCAGTTCTTC. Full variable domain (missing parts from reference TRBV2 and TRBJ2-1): EPEVTQTPSHQVTQMGQEVILRCVPISNHLYFYWYRQILGQKVEFLVSFYNNEISEKSEIFDDQFSVERPDGSNFTLKIRSTKLEDSAMYFCASHRLAGPYNEQFFGPGTRLTVL.

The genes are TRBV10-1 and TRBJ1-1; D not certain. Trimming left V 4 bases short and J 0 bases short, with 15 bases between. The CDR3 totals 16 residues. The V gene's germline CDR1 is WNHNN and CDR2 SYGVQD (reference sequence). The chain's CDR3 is CASSANPPRMNTEAFF. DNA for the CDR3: TGCGCCAGCAGTGCAAACCCTCCAAGGATGAACACTGAAGCTTTCTTT.

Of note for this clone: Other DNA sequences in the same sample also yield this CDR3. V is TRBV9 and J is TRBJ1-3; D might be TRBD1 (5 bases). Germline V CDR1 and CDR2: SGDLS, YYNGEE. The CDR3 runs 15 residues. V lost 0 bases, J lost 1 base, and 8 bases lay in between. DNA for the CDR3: TGTGCCAGCAGCGTAGGGGGCAGTTCTGGAAACACCATATATTTT. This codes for CASSVGGSSGNTIYF.

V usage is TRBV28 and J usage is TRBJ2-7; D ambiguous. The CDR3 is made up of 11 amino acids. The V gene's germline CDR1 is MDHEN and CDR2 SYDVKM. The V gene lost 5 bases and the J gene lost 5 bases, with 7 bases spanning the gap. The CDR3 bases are TGTGCCAGCAGTCTAAATAACGAGCAGTACTTC. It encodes CASSLNNEQYF.

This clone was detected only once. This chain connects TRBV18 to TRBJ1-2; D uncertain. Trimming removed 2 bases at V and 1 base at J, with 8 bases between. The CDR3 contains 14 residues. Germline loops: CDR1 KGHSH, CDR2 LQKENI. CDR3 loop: CASSPRQLNYGYTF. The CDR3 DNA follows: TGTGCCAGCTCACCAAGGCAGCTTAACTATGGCTACACCTTC.

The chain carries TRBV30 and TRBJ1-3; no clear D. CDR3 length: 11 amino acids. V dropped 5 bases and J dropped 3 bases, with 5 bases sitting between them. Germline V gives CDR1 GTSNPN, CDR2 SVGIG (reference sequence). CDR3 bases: TGTGCCTGGCGCCTTGGAAACACCATATATTTT. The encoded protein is CAWRLGNTIYF.

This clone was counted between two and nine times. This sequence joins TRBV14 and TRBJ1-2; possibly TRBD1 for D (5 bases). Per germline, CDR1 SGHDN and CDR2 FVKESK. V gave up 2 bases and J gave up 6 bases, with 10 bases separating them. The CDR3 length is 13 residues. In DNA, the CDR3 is TGTGCCAGCAGCCAACAGGGAACGGATGGCTACACCTTC. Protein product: CASSQQGTDGYTF.

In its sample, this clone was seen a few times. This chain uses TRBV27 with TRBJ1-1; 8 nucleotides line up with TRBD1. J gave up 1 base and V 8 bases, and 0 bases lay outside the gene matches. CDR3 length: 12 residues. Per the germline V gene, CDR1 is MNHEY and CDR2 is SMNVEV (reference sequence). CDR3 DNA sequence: TGTGCCAGCGGACAGGGGAACACTGAAGCTTTCTTT. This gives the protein CASGQGNTEAFF.

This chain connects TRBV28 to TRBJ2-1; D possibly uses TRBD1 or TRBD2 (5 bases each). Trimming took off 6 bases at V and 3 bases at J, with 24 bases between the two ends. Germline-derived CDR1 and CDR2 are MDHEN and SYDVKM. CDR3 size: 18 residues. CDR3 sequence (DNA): TGTGCCAGCAGCAGGCTGGGGGTCTTCTCCTCCCTCTACAATGAGCAGTTCTTC. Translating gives CASSRLGVFSSLYNEQFF.

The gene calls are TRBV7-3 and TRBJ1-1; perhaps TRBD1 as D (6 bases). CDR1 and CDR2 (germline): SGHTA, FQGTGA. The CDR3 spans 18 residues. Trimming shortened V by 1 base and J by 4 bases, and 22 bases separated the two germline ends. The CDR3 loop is CASSLRAPQGGGGTEAFF. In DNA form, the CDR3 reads TGTGCCAGCAGCTTAAGGGCCCCGCAAGGGGGAGGTGGCACTGAAGCTTTCTTT. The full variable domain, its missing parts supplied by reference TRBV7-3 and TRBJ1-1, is GAGVSQTPSNKVTEKGKYVELRCDPISGHTALYWYRQSLGQGPEFLIYFQGTGAADDSGLPNDRFFAVRPEGSVSTLKIQRTERGDSAVYLCASSLRAPQGGGGTEAFFGQGTRLTVV.

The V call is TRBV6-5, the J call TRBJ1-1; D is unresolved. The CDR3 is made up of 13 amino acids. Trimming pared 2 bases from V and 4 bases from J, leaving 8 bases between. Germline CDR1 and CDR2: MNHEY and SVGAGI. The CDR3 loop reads CASSYDGGTEAFF. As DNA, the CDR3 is TGTGCCAGCAGTTACGACGGCGGCACTGAAGCTTTCTTT.

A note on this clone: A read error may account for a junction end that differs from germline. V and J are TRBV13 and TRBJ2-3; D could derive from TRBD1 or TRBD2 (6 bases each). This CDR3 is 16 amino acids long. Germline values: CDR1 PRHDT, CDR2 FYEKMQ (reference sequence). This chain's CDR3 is CASSLGQGRGTDTQYF. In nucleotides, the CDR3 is TGTGCCAGCAGCCTAGGGCAGGGGCGGGGTACAGATACGCAGTATTTT.

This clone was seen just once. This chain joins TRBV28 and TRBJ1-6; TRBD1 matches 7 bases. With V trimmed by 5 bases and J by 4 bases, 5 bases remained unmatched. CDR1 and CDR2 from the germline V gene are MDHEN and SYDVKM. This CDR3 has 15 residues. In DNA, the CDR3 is TGTGCCAGCAGTACGGCGGGACAGTATAATTCACCCCTCCACTTT. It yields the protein CASSTAGQYNSPLHF.

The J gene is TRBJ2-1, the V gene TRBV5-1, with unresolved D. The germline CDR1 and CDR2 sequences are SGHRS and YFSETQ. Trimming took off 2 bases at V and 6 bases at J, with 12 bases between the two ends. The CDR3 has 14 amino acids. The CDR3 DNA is TGCGCCAGCAGCTTAGGGCAGAACATCAATGAGCAGTTCTTC. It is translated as CASSLGQNINEQFF.

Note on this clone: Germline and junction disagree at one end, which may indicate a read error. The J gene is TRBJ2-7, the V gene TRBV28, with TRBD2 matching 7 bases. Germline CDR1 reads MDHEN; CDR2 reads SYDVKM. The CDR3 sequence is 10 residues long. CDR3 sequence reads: CASSSGVKHF. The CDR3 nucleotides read TGTGCCAGCAGTAGCGGGGTAAAGCACTTC.

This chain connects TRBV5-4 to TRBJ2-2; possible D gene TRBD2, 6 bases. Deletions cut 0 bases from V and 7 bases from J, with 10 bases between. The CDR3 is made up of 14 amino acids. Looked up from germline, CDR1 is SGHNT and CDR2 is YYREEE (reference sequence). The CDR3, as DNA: TGTGCCAGCAGCTTGGCGGGAGCTGACGGGGAGCTGTTTTTT. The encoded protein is CASSLAGADGELFF. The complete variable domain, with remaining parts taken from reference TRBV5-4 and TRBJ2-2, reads ETGVTQSPTHLIKTRGQQVTLRCSSQSGHNTVSWYQQALGQGPQFIFQYYREEENGRGNFPPRFSGLQFPNYSSELNVNALELDDSALYLCASSLAGADGELFFGEGSRLTVL.

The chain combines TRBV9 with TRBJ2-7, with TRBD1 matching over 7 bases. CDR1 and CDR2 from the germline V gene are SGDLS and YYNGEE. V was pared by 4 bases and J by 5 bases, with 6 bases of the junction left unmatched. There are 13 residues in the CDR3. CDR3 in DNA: TGTGCCAGCAGCCCCGACAGGGTGAACGAGCAGTACTTC. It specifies CASSPDRVNEQYF.

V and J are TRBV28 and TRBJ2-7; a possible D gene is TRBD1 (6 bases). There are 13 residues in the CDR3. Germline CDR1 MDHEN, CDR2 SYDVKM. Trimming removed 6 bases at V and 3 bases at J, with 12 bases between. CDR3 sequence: CASSLTGYYEQYF. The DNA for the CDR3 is TGTGCCAGCAGCCTGACAGGTTACTACGAGCAGTACTTC.